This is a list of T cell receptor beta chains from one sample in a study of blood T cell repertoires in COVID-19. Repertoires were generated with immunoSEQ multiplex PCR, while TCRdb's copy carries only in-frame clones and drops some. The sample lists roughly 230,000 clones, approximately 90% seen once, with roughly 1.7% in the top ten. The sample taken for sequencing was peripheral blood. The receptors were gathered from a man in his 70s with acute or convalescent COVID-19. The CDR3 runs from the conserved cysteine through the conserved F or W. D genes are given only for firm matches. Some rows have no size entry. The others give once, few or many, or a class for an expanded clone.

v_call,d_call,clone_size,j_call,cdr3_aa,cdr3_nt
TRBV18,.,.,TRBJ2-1,CASSPRSGDWAFNEQFF,TGTGCCAGCTCACCACGGTCCGGGGATTGGGCGTTCAATGAGCAGTTCTTC
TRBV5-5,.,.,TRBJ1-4,CASSFSFGEKLFF,TGTGCCAGCAGCTTCTCCTTCGGGGAAAAACTGTTTTTT
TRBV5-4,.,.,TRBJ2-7,CASSLGAGAYEQYF,TGTGCCAGCAGCTTGGGGGCAGGGGCCTACGAGCAGTACTTC
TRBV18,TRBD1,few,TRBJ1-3,CASSADRTRSGNTIYF,TGTGCCAGCTCAGCGGACAGGACACGCTCTGGAAACACCATATATTTT
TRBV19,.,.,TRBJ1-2,CASTPAPGLGGYTF,TGTGCCAGTACCCCCGCGCCCGGTCTAGGAGGCTACACCTTC
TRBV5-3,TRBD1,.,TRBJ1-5,CARSLLTGATYSNQPQHF,TGTGCCAGAAGCTTATTAACAGGGGCGACCTATAGCAATCAGCCCCAGCATTTT
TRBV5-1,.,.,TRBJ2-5,CASSLQAGTGGETQYF,TGCGCCAGCAGCCTTCAGGCCGGGACTGGGGGAGAGACCCAGTACTTC
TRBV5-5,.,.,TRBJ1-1,CASSLEVWASTEAFF,TGTGCCAGCAGCTTGGAGGTTTGGGCAAGCACTGAAGCTTTCTTT
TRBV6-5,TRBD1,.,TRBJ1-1,CASSYSDRGTEAFF,TGTGCCAGCAGTTACTCCGACAGGGGAACTGAAGCTTTCTTT
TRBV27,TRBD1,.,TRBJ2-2,CARGSGQALFPNTGELFF,TGTGCCAGGGGCTCGGGACAGGCGTTATTCCCGAACACCGGGGAGCTGTTTTTT
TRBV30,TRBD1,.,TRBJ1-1,CAWSRDRGTEAFF,TGTGCCTGGAGCCGGGACAGGGGCACTGAAGCTTTCTTT
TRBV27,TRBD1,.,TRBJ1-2,CASSALGTVEGYTF,TGTGCCAGCAGTGCCCTTGGGACAGTAGAAGGCTACACCTTC
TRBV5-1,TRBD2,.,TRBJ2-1,CASSYFGLAGGDEQFF,TGCGCCAGCAGCTACTTCGGACTAGCGGGAGGGGATGAGCAGTTCTTC
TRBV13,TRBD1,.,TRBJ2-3,CASSLRDREDYGTDTQYF,TGTGCCAGCAGCTTAAGGGACAGGGAGGATTATGGCACAGATACGCAGTATTTT
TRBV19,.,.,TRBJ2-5,CASSIDLLKTQYF,TGTGCCAGTAGTATAGATCTTCTAAAGACCCAGTACTTC
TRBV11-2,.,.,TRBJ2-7,CASSLGHPYEQYF,TGTGCCAGCAGCTTAGGACACCCCTACGAGCAGTACTTC
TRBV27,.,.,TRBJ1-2,CASSLTTPNYGYTF,TGTGCCAGCAGTTTGACGACACCTAACTATGGCTACACCTTC
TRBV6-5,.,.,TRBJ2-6,CASSPRSGANVLTF,TGTGCCAGCAGTCCTAGGTCTGGGGCCAACGTCCTGACTTTC
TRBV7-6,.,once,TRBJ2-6,CASSLEASGSGANVLTF,TGTGCCAGCAGTCTAGAAGCTTCGGGCTCTGGGGCCAACGTCCTGACTTTC
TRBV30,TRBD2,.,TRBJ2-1,CAWSGGTSGRATRGLLYNEQFF,TGTGCCTGGAGTGGCGGGACTAGCGGGAGGGCCACCCGAGGATTGCTGTACAATGAGCAGTTCTTC
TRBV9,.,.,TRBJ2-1,CASSAAGTPYNEQFF,TGTGCCAGCAGCGCGGCCGGGACTCCCTACAATGAGCAGTTCTTC
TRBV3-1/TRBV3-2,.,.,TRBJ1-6,CASRHDRQNSPLHF,TGTGCCAGCAGACATGACCGACAGAATTCACCCCTCCACTTT
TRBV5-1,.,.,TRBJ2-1,CASSLSDWSGQFF,TGCGCCAGCAGCCTATCGGACTGGTCCGGGCAGTTCTTC
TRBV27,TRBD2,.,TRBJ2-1,CASSLYSGSSYNEQFF,TGTGCCAGCAGTTTATACAGCGGGAGTTCCTACAATGAGCAGTTCTTC
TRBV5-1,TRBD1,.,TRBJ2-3,CASSLLTGRGVKEQYF,TGCGCCAGCAGCTTGTTGACAGGGAGAGGGGTCAAAGAGCAGTATTTT
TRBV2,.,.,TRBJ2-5,CASSWGGRETQYF,TGTGCCAGCAGTTGGGGGGGGCGGGAGACCCAGTACTTC